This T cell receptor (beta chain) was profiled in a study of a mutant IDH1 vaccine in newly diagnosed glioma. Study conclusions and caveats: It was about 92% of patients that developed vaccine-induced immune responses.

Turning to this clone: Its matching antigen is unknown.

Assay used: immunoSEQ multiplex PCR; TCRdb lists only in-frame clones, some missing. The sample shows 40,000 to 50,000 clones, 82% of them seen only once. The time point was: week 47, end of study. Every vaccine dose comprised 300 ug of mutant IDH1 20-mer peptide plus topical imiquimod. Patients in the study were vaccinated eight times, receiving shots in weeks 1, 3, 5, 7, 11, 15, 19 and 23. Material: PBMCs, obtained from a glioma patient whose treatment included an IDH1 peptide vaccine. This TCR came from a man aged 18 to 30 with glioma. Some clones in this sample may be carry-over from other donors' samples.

CDR3 amino acids: CASSLDGQGYYGYTF. In DNA form, the CDR3 reads TGTGCCAGCAGCTTGGATGGACAGGGGTACTATGGCTACACCTTC. The chain uses TRBV5-8 and TRBJ1-2; 9 bases map to TRBD1. The CDR3 spans 15 residues. From germline, CDR1 is SGHTS and CDR2 YDEGEE. Unmatched junction bases numbered 3, after V lost 0 bases and J lost 3 bases.